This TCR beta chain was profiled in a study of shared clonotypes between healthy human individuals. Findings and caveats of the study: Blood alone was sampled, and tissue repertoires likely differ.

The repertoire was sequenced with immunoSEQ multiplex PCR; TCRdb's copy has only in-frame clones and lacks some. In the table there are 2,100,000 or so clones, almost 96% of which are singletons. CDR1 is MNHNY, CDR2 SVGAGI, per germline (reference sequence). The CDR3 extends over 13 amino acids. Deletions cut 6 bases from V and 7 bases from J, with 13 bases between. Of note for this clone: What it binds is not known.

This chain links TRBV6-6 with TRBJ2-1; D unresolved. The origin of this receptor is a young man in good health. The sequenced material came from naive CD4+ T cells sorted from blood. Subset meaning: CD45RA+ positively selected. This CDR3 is CASSITPGNEQFF. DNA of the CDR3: TGTGCCAGCAGCATCACCCCTGGGAATGAGCAGTTCTTC.